This entry features one TCR beta chain sequence. These data originate in a study of blood T cell repertoires in COVID-19. Germline trimming cut 4 bases from V and 4 bases from J; bases unmatched to any gene: 5. The V gene's germline CDR1 is SGHTA and CDR2 FQGNSA. This CDR3 is built from 15 residues. Original processing notes: Nucleated cell number was recorded as an estimate derived from reference gene primer amplification. The repertoire was sequenced with immunoSEQ multiplex PCR; TCRdb's copy has only in-frame clones and lacks some. V, J and clone size derive from that table, while D and trimming were established from the DNA sequence. The repertoire has 300,000 to 450,000 clones, roughly 90% of them found once; the top ten carry around 0.92%.

This TCR came from a woman aged 30 to 39 who had been exposed to COVID-19. Sequencing was carried out using PBMCs or T cells enriched from blood (not recorded which). The chain combines TRBV7-2 with TRBJ1-5, with 9 bases that match TRBD1. In DNA, the CDR3 is TGTGCCAGCAGCTGGGCGGGACAGGGAAATCAGCCCCAGCATTTT. Amino acid sequence: CASSWAGQGNQPQHF.